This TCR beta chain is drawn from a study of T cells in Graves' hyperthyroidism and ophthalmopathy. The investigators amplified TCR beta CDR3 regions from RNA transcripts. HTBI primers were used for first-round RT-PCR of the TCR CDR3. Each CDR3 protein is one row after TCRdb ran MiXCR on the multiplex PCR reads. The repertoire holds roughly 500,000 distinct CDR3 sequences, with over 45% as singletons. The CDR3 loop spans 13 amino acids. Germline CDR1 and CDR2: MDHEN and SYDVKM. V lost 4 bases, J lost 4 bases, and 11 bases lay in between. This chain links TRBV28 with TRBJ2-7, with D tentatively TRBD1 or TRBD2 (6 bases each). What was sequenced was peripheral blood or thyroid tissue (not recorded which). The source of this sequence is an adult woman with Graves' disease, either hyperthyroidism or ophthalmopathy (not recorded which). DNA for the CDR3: TGTGCCAGCAGTTACGGGGGCAGGTACGAGCAGTACTTC. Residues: CASSYGGRYEQYF.